These 25 T cell receptor beta chains were all obtained from the same sample, sequenced in a study of CD8 T cells in Susac syndrome. When the RNA was reverse transcribed, random hexamers were used with an input of about 0.5 to 1 ug. Each CDR3 protein is one row after TCRdb ran MiXCR on the immunoSEQ multiplex PCR reads. The table lists 190,000 or so distinct CDR3 sequences, 90% to 95% of them singletons. Material: CD4+ T cells from PBMCs. These receptors originate from a human donor with multiple sclerosis.

V is TRBV9 and J is TRBJ2-7; D perhaps matches TRBD2 (5 bases). The CDR3 consists of 15 residues. Trimming removed 1 base at V and 2 bases at J, with 13 bases between. The germline V gene encodes CDR1 SGDLS and CDR2 YYNGEE. The CDR3 nucleotides read TGTGCCAGCAGCGTAAATCCGGGGTTAGCCTACGAGCAGTACTTC. This gives the protein CASSVNPGLAYEQYF. The full variable domain, completed using reference TRBV9 and TRBJ2-7, is DSGVTQTPKHLITATGQRVTLRCSPRSGDLSVYWYQQSLDQGLQFLIQYYNGEERAKGNILERFSAQQFPDLHSELNLSSLELGDSALYFCASSVNPGLAYEQYFGPGTRLTVT.

The rearrangement joins TRBV7-9 to TRBJ1-1, with D possibly matching TRBD1 (6 bases). Germline loops: CDR1 SEHNR, CDR2 FQNEAQ (reference sequence). The CDR3 consists of 14 residues. V was shortened by 5 bases and J by 0 bases, with 10 bases between the two germline ends. The CDR3 region has the DNA TGTGCCAGCAGCGCGGACAGCCTGAACACTGAAGCTTTCTTT. Residues: CASSADSLNTEAFF.

The gene calls are TRBV30 and TRBJ2-5; 8 nucleotides line up with TRBD2. Losses at the gene ends were 2 bases for V and 5 bases for J; bases not matched to a gene: 13. CDR1 is GTSNPN and CDR2 is SVGIG in the germline V gene (reference sequence). CDR3 length: 16 residues. DNA for the CDR3: TGTGCCTGGAGTTTCTCTAGCGGGCGATTCAGTGAGACCCAGTACTTC. It yields the protein CAWSFSSGRFSETQYF.

This chain connects TRBV6-6 to TRBJ2-1, with D tentatively TRBD1 (5 bases). The germline gives CDR1 MNHNY, CDR2 SVGAGI (reference sequence). The CDR3 runs to 13 residues. V was cut by 4 bases and J by 6 bases, with 10 bases left in between. DNA for the CDR3: TGTGCCAGCAGTTTAAGGGGTACCAATGAGCAGTTCTTC. Encoded protein: CASSLRGTNEQFF.

The V and J genes are TRBV18 and TRBJ2-2, with 7 bases matching TRBD1. Germline CDR1 KGHSH, CDR2 LQKENI. The ends lost 6 bases at V and 5 bases at J; junction bases unmatched: 6. CDR3 length equals 14 residues. CDR3 region: CASSGQLRTGELFF. The CDR3 coding sequence is TGTGCCAGCTCGGGACAGTTAAGAACCGGGGAGCTGTTTTTT. The full variable domain, its missing parts supplied by reference TRBV18 and TRBJ2-2, is NAGVMQNPRHLVRRRGQEARLRCSPMKGHSHVYWYRQLPEEGLKFMVYLQKENIIDESGMPKERFSAEFPKEGPSILRIQQVVRGDSAAYFCASSGQLRTGELFFGEGSRLTVL.

V usage is TRBV5-1 and J usage is TRBJ2-1; 11 nucleotides align to TRBD2. Looked up from germline, CDR1 is SGHRS and CDR2 is YFSETQ. The CDR3 loop spans 18 amino acids. The J segment lost 0 bases and the V segment lost 4 bases, leaving 9 bases of the junction unmatched. CDR3 sequence reads: CASSPGTSGAVSYNEQFF. In DNA, the CDR3 is TGCGCCAGCAGCCCAGGGACTAGCGGAGCTGTCTCCTACAATGAGCAGTTCTTC.

The CDR3 loop is CSATSGNPREQYF. The CDR3 DNA sequence: TGCAGTGCTACCTCAGGGAATCCCCGCGAGCAGTACTTC. V and J are TRBV20-1 and TRBJ2-7; D is perhaps TRBD1 (5 bases). Trimming removed 4 bases from V and 6 bases from J, with 16 bases in between. The CDR3 loop spans 13 amino acids. Germline V gene lookup returns CDR1 DFQATT and CDR2 SNEGSKA (reference sequence).

The chain employs TRBV18 and TRBJ2-3; 7 bases agree with TRBD1. Per the germline V gene, CDR1 is KGHSH and CDR2 is LQKENI. V was clipped by 5 bases and J by 2 bases; unmatched bases: 13. The length of the CDR3 is 17 residues. The DNA for the CDR3 is TGTGCCAGCTCAGCCGTTCGTGGGGGACAGAACACAGATACGCAGTATTTT. It codes for CASSAVRGGQNTDTQYF.

The DNA for the CDR3 is TGCAGTGCTAGAAGTCTAGCGGGAGAGGAACGTGAGACCCAGTACTTC. Translation: CSARSLAGEERETQYF. The J gene is TRBJ2-5, the V gene TRBV20-1, with TRBD2 identical over 10 bases. Trimming removed 2 bases from V and 5 bases from J; junction bases left unmatched: 11. The germline gives CDR1 DFQATT, CDR2 SNEGSKA (reference sequence). The CDR3 spans 16 residues.

The V call is TRBV3-1, the J call TRBJ2-3; D is undetermined. Germline values: CDR1 LGHDT, CDR2 YNNKEL (reference sequence). The CDR3 runs 13 residues. The V gene lost 1 base and the J gene lost 4 bases, with 6 bases spanning the gap. This CDR3 is CASSQGLADTQYF. The CDR3, as DNA: TGTGCCAGCAGCCAAGGCCTGGCAGATACGCAGTATTTT.

The chain carries TRBV2 and TRBJ1-1; 7 bases are a match to TRBD1. Germline CDR1 is SNHLY and CDR2 is FYNNEI. The CDR3 is 16 residues long. Unmatched junction bases numbered 11, after V lost 5 bases and J lost 2 bases. In nucleotides, the CDR3 is TGTGCCAGCAGTCCAATATCAGACAGGGCAAACACTGAAGCTTTCTTT. This translates into CASSPISDRANTEAFF.

In the case of this clonotype: The junction departs from the called germline gene at one end, perhaps through a read error. This sequence joins TRBV16 and TRBJ2-7; D unresolved. This CDR3 contains 14 residues. Per germline, CDR1 KGHSY and CDR2 FQNENV. The CDR3 DNA is TGTGCCAGCAGCCAAAGTTCGACCTCCTTCGAGCAGTACTTC. Protein product: CASSQSSTSFEQYF.

This rearrangement joins TRBV7-2 to TRBJ1-4; D perhaps matches TRBD1 (5 bases). Trimming left V 5 bases short and J 0 bases short, with 13 bases between. Germline lookup yields CDR1 SGHTA and CDR2 FQGNSA. This CDR3 comprises 16 residues. The CDR3 protein is CASSIRQIATNEKLFF. In DNA form, the CDR3 reads TGTGCCAGCAGCATAAGACAGATAGCAACTAATGAAAAACTGTTTTTT. Combining the CDR3 with reference TRBV7-2 and TRBJ1-4 gives the whole variable domain GAGVSQSPSNKVTEKGKDVELRCDPISGHTALYWYRQSLGQGLEFLIYFQGNSAPDKSGLPSDRFSAERTGGSVSTLTIQRTQQEDSAVYLCASSIRQIATNEKLFFGSGTQLSVL.

The rearrangement links TRBV24-1 to TRBJ2-7, with D possibly being TRBD2 (6 bases). CDR3 length: 13 residues. With 5 bases removed from V and 2 bases from J, the gap between germline ends came to 9 bases. Per the germline V gene, CDR1 is KGHDR and CDR2 is SFDVKD. This chain's CDR3 is CATSGREAYEQYF. The CDR3 bases are TGTGCCACCAGTGGGAGGGAAGCCTACGAGCAGTACTTC.

The rearrangement links TRBV12-3 or TRBV12-4 to TRBJ2-5; 10 bases are a match to TRBD1. This CDR3 has 14 residues. Germline trimming cut 6 bases from V and 5 bases from J; bases unmatched to any gene: 6. The CDR3 sequence is CASSRDRGLETQYF. As DNA, the CDR3 is TGTGCCAGCAGCCGCGACAGGGGGCTGGAGACCCAGTACTTC.

The chain recombines TRBV20-1 with TRBJ2-2, with D tentatively TRBD2 (6 bases). V lost 0 bases and J lost 7, with 18 bases in between. CDR1 DFQATT and CDR2 SNEGSKA come from the germline V gene (reference sequence). This CDR3 spans 16 amino acids. CDR3 in amino acids: CSARDQTNSGFGELFF. CDR3 DNA: TGCAGTGCTAGAGATCAGACGAACAGCGGGTTCGGGGAGCTGTTTTTT.

This chain joins TRBV20-1 and TRBJ1-2; the D gene is possibly TRBD1 (6 bases). The V gene's germline CDR1 is DFQATT and CDR2 SNEGSKA (reference sequence). This CDR3 region has 15 residues. Between the trimmed V and J ends, which lost 2 bases and 7 bases, there was a span of 20 bases. DNA of the CDR3: TGCAGTGCTAGATCCGGGGACACTGGGCAAAGTGGCTACACCTTC. Translated: CSARSGDTGQSGYTF.

As to this clonotype: Relative to the germline gene, one junction end is altered; a read error may explain this. The CDR3 coding sequence is TGCAACGTTGAACTGGCTATTCAAGAGACCCAGTACTTC. Protein: CNVELAIQETQYF. The chain carries TRBV29-1 and TRBJ2-5; D is undetermined. This CDR3 has 13 residues. Germline V gene lookup returns CDR1 SQVTM and CDR2 ANQGSEA.

The CDR3 DNA is TGTGCCAGCAGTGATACTAGCGGGAGGGCCGGTGAGCAGTTCTTC. It encodes CASSDTSGRAGEQFF. This rearrangement joins TRBV2 to TRBJ2-1; 13 bases line up with TRBD2. CDR1 SNHLY and CDR2 FYNNEI come from the germline V gene. The length of the CDR3 is 15 residues. V shed 3 bases, J shed 9 bases, and the junction held 5 bases outside the gene matches.

This clonotype was detected once. V is TRBV27 and J is TRBJ2-7; D may be TRBD1 (7 bases). The V gene lost 6 bases and the J gene lost 7 bases, with 13 bases spanning the gap. Germline V gene sequence: CDR1 MNHEY, CDR2 SMNVEV (reference sequence). The CDR3 totals 12 residues. The CDR3 here is CASRGGGGEQYF. DNA for the CDR3: TGTGCCAGCAGAGGAGGGGGCGGAGAGCAGTACTTC.

The chain has TRBV7-9 and TRBJ1-1; 8 nucleotides line up with TRBD1. Germline V gene data show CDR1 as SEHNR and CDR2 as FQNEAQ (reference sequence). With V trimmed by 3 bases and J by 5 bases, 8 bases remained unmatched. The CDR3 runs 15 residues. CDR3 sequence: CASSFLGTGTTEAFF. The CDR3, as DNA: TGTGCCAGCAGCTTCCTCGGGACAGGAACAACTGAAGCTTTCTTT.

The rearrangement links TRBV27 to TRBJ2-3; 10 positions match TRBD2. Germline values: CDR1 MNHEY, CDR2 SMNVEV (reference sequence). The CDR3 has 16 amino acids. V was clipped by 2 bases and J by 6 bases; unmatched bases: 8. The CDR3 DNA sequence: TGTGCCAGCAGTTTAAGCATTAGCGGGGGGTCCGATACGCAGTATTTT. It yields the protein CASSLSISGGSDTQYF.

The chain joins TRBV9 to TRBJ2-5; D gene uncertain. Trimming left V 0 bases short and J 5 bases short, with 17 bases between. In germline, CDR1 is SGDLS, CDR2 YYNGEE. This CDR3 has 16 amino acids. The CDR3 sequence is CASSVGPLGSRETQYF. The CDR3 DNA reads TGTGCCAGCAGCGTAGGCCCACTCGGTTCAAGGGAGACCCAGTACTTC.

The chain has TRBV12-3 or TRBV12-4 and TRBJ2-2; 8 bases match TRBD2. The trim removed 5 bases at V and 2 bases at J, leaving 7 bases unmatched. CDR3 size: 16 residues. CDR3 DNA sequence: TGTGCCAGCAGTCCGCCGGGGGGGCGTAACACCGGGGAGCTGTTTTTT. Encoded protein: CASSPPGGRNTGELFF.

The chain couples TRBV4-1 to TRBJ2-7; D uncertain. This CDR3 region has 13 residues. Germline CDR1 reads MGHRA; CDR2 reads YSYEKL. V was clipped by 1 base and J by 6 bases, with 10 bases between them. The CDR3 protein is CASSQGQRPEQYF. CDR3 DNA sequence: TGCGCCAGCAGCCAAGGCCAGCGACCCGAGCAGTACTTC.